The present TCR beta chain was sequenced within a study of human T cells and chemical hapten exposure. Germline values: CDR1 MGHRA, CDR2 YSYEKL. The CDR3 consists of 15 residues. V trimming: 3 bases; J trimming: 4 bases; junction bases outside the gene matches: 5. TCRdb passed the RACE reads through MiXCR, listing each CDR3 protein once. The sample records roughly 100,000 distinct CDR3 sequences, approximately 9.9% being singletons. Time point specified: pre-sensitization, week 0. Treatment indicated: therapeutic diphenylcyclopropenone sensitization with weekly scalp DPC. The rearrangement joins TRBV4-1 to TRBJ2-3, with 9 bases fitting TRBD2. Sequencing used whole blood, obtained in connection with sensitization to the hapten diphenylcyclopropenone (DPC). The clonotype comes from a woman aged 35 to 49 with alopecia areata. Some clones in this sample may be carry-over from other donors' samples. The CDR3 bases are TGCGCCAGCAGCCACGCTGGACTAGCGTCAGATACGCAGTATTTT. Translating gives CASSHAGLASDTQYF.